This T cell receptor beta chain derives from a study of CD8 T cells in ankylosing spondylitis. Study conclusions and caveats: There was a TCR beta motif, made of 7 to 9 highly homologous variants, that appeared characteristic of ankylosing spondylitis blood.

As the method for making TCR beta libraries, quantitative 5'-RACE with molecular barcodes was used. Via MiXCR, TCRdb re-called the 5' RACE reads, giving one row per CDR3 protein. The repertoire consists of 350,000 to 550,000 distinct CDR3 sequences, with 26% occurring once and the leading ten covering about 0.9%. As concerns this clonotype: Its target is unknown.

This receptor was obtained from a male donor with ankylosing spondylitis. Sequencing used blood, either unsorted or a sorted T cell fraction (not recorded which).

CDR3 residues: CSAREQGVGKNIQYF. The CDR3 bases are TGCAGTGCTAGAGAACAGGGGGTCGGCAAAAACATTCAGTACTTC. The V gene is TRBV20-1, the J gene TRBJ2-4, with 8 bases identical to TRBD1. The CDR3 extends over 15 amino acids. The V and J ends lost 0 bases and 3 bases, in that order; junction bases with no gene match: 4. Germline CDR1 reads DFQATT; CDR2 reads SNEGSKA (reference sequence).